These 20 T cell receptor beta chains came from one sample sequenced in a study of cytomegalovirus exposure and HLA in healthy donors. Sequenced by immunoSEQ multiplex PCR; TCRdb stores in-frame clones only, minus some. Of approximately 110,000 clones listed, about 88% are singletons. Sequencing was carried out using PBMCs. All receptors come from a woman aged 18-29 years in good health and CMV-seropositive.

V gene TRBV28 combines with J gene TRBJ1-5; D might be TRBD1 (6 bases). The CDR3 covers 14 residues. Germline V gene lookup returns CDR1 MDHEN and CDR2 SYDVKM. The V gene lost 6 bases and the J gene lost 2 bases, with 11 bases spanning the gap. CDR3 in DNA: TGTGCCAGCAGCACAGGGTCAGGCAATCAGCCCCAGCATTTT. Translated: CASSTGSGNQPQHF.

The chain is built from TRBV4-2 and TRBJ2-1; 8 bases align to TRBD2. J was trimmed by 4 bases and V by 1 base; bases with no gene match: 9. This CDR3 has 17 amino acids. Germline V lookup: CDR1 LGHNA, CDR2 YNFKEQ. DNA for the CDR3: TGTGCCAGCAGCCAAGCCGAAAGCGGGAGAGTTTACAATGAGCAGTTCTTC. Its protein is CASSQAESGRVYNEQFF.

The chain recombines TRBV19 with TRBJ1-1, with D possibly TRBD1 on 5 matching bases. Looked up from germline, CDR1 is LNHDA and CDR2 is SQIVND (reference sequence). Trimming took 7 bases from V and 3 from J, leaving 12 bases between them. This CDR3 has 13 amino acids. The CDR3 here is CASKGDWDTEAFF. Written as DNA, the CDR3 is TGTGCCAGTAAAGGGGACTGGGACACTGAAGCTTTCTTT.

J is TRBJ1-3 and V is TRBV4-1, with 7 bases that match TRBD1. The CDR3 runs to 15 residues. Germline V CDR1 and CDR2: MGHRA, YSYEKL. Germline trimming cut 2 bases from V and 7 bases from J; bases unmatched to any gene: 8. CDR3: CASSQQGQNVNTIYF. The CDR3 bases are TGCGCCAGCAGCCAACAGGGACAGAATGTGAACACCATATATTTT.

Only a few counts were recorded for this clone. The gene calls are TRBV2 and TRBJ1-5, with TRBD1 as a possible D gene (6 bases). CDR1 is SNHLY and CDR2 is FYNNEI in the germline V gene. The V and J ends lost 7 bases and 1 base respectively, with 8 bases between them. The CDR3 contains 13 residues. The CDR3 is CASIGQSNQPQHF. For the CDR3, the DNA is TGTGCCAGCATAGGACAGAGCAATCAGCCCCAGCATTTT.

The V gene is TRBV19, the J gene TRBJ1-2; TRBD1 aligns across 8 bases. Germline V gives CDR1 LNHDA, CDR2 SQIVND (reference sequence). This CDR3 has 15 residues. After removal of 5 bases from V and 4 bases from J, the junction contained 9 bases not matched to a gene. CDR3 protein: CASSVGPGTGYGYTF. As DNA, the CDR3 is TGTGCCAGTAGTGTGGGTCCCGGGACAGGCTATGGCTACACCTTC.

The chain has TRBV27 and TRBJ2-7; 9 bases align to TRBD1. This CDR3 contains 14 residues. The V gene's germline CDR1 is MNHEY and CDR2 SMNVEV (reference sequence). V dropped 4 bases and J dropped 6; count of bases not matched to a gene: 7. CDR3 in DNA: TGTGCCAGCAGTTGGGGACAGGGACTGAGCGAGCAGTACTTC. It encodes CASSWGQGLSEQYF.

This chain links TRBV9 with TRBJ2-1; tentatively, D is TRBD1 (6 bases). Germline V CDR1 and CDR2: SGDLS, YYNGEE. The V end was cut by 0 bases, the J end by 7 bases, with 14 bases between. The CDR3 runs 15 residues. The CDR3 spells CASSVARARGNEQFF. CDR3 DNA: TGTGCCAGCAGCGTAGCTCGGGCCAGGGGTAATGAGCAGTTCTTC.

This chain connects TRBV27 to TRBJ2-5; 10 bases line up with TRBD1. Per germline, CDR1 MNHEY and CDR2 SMNVEV (reference sequence). V dropped 4 bases and J dropped 4; count of bases not matched to a gene: 6. The CDR3 is 15 residues long. CDR3 region: CASSSDRGRRETQYF. The CDR3 coding sequence is TGTGCCAGCAGTTCCGACAGGGGGCGGAGAGAGACCCAGTACTTC.

The rearrangement joins TRBV7-8 to TRBJ2-7, with 13 bases that match TRBD2. Germline V gene data show CDR1 as SGHVS and CDR2 as FQNEAQ. V shed 2 bases, J shed 4 bases, and the junction held 8 bases outside the gene matches. CDR3 length equals 17 residues. The CDR3 nucleotides are TGTGCCAGCAGCTTACCCGGACTAGCGGGAGAGGGATACGAGCAGTACTTC. This translates into CASSLPGLAGEGYEQYF.

The V gene is TRBV5-1, the J gene TRBJ2-2; perhaps TRBD1 as D (5 bases). Germline lookup yields CDR1 SGHRS and CDR2 YFSETQ. Trimming stripped 0 bases from V and 4 bases from J, with 7 bases between. The CDR3 runs to 14 residues. CDR3 region: CASSLGQTTGELFF. Here the CDR3 DNA reads TGCGCCAGCAGCTTGGGACAGACCACCGGGGAGCTGTTTTTT. Variable domain in full (rest from reference TRBV5-1 and TRBJ2-2): KAGVTQTPRYLIKTRGQQVTLSCSPISGHRSVSWYQQTPGQGLQFLFEYFSETQRNKGNFPGRFSGRQFSNSRSEMNVSTLELGDSALYLCASSLGQTTGELFFGEGSRLTVL.

The rearrangement uses TRBV19 and TRBJ2-7; TRBD2 matches 10 bases. Germline V lookup: CDR1 LNHDA, CDR2 SQIVND (reference sequence). J gave up 2 bases and V 7 bases, and 5 bases lay outside the gene matches. The length of the CDR3 is 14 residues. DNA for the CDR3: TGTGCCAGTACGACTAGCGGGCCTACCTACGAGCAGTACTTC. The encoded protein is CASTTSGPTYEQYF.

In nucleotides, the CDR3 is TGTGCCATCAGTGATCCGGGAATGGGCACAGATACGCAGTATTTT. It specifies CAISDPGMGTDTQYF. The rearrangement uses TRBV10-3 and TRBJ2-3, with D possibly being TRBD2 (5 bases). V shed 3 bases and J shed 1 base, with 11 bases lying between them. Germline V gives CDR1 ENHRY, CDR2 SYGVKD. There are 15 residues in the CDR3.

This chain uses TRBV28 with TRBJ1-6; D is uncertain. This CDR3 region has 13 residues. The V end was cut by 7 bases, the J end by 7 bases, with 11 bases between. CDR1 is MDHEN, CDR2 SYDVKM, per germline. The CDR3 DNA sequence: TGTGCCAGCAAGTACTCAAACAATTCACCCCTCCACTTT. Its translation is CASKYSNNSPLHF. Complete variable domain (other parts from reference TRBV28 and TRBJ1-6): DVKVTQSSRYLVKRTGEKVFLECVQDMDHENMFWYRQDPGLGLRLIYFSYDVKMKEKGDIPEGYSVSREKKERFSLILESASTNQTSMYLCASKYSNNSPLHFGNGTRLTVT.

This chain connects TRBV28 to TRBJ1-5, with TRBD1 matching over 7 bases. This CDR3 region has 12 residues. From germline, CDR1 is MDHEN and CDR2 SYDVKM. V was clipped by 6 bases and J by 6 bases; unmatched bases: 2. The CDR3 DNA reads TGTGCCAGCAGACCAGGGGGTCAGCCCCAGCATTTT. Translation: CASRPGGQPQHF.

This clone was picked up a small number of times. The chain employs TRBV28 and TRBJ2-7, with 7 nucleotides matching TRBD2. Per the germline V gene, CDR1 is MDHEN and CDR2 is SYDVKM. The junction had 8 bases not matched to a gene; V was cut back by 5 bases and J by 1 base. The CDR3 covers 15 residues. The chain's CDR3 is CASSGAGARSYEQYF. The CDR3 DNA is TGTGCCAGCAGTGGGGCGGGAGCAAGGTCCTACGAGCAGTACTTC.

The rearrangement links TRBV10-3 to TRBJ1-1, with D possibly TRBD1 on 6 matching bases. Germline loops: CDR1 ENHRY, CDR2 SYGVKD. V lost 6 bases and J lost 6, with 17 bases in between. This CDR3 is 14 amino acids long. Written as DNA, the CDR3 is TGTGCCATCAGCGACCCTCAGGGGATCCCTGAAGCTTTCTTT. Translating gives CAISDPQGIPEAFF.

The rearrangement links TRBV7-8 to TRBJ1-2; D uncertain. The CDR3 extends over 14 amino acids. Germline V gene sequence: CDR1 SGHVS, CDR2 FQNEAQ. V was clipped by 5 bases and J by 4 bases, with 14 bases between them. The CDR3 region is CASSAREGSYGYTF. The CDR3 bases are TGTGCCAGCAGCGCCCGAGAGGGCTCCTATGGCTACACCTTC.

The chain carries TRBV7-6 and TRBJ1-1; 7 bases fit TRBD1. This CDR3 contains 15 residues. The trim removed 4 bases at V and 4 bases at J, leaving 9 bases unmatched. Germline V gene lookup returns CDR1 SGHVS and CDR2 FNYEAQ. The CDR3 coding sequence is TGTGCCAGCAGCTCGAACAGGGGACTGGGCACTGAAGCTTTCTTT. Translated, it gives CASSSNRGLGTEAFF.

This chain uses TRBV7-9 with TRBJ1-4; 8 bases are shared with TRBD1. The CDR3 loop spans 17 amino acids. The J segment lost 5 bases and the V segment lost 1 base, leaving 9 bases of the junction unmatched. In germline, CDR1 is SEHNR, CDR2 FQNEAQ (reference sequence). The CDR3 DNA follows: TGTGCCAGCAGCTTAGGTCCCCTCGGACAGGGAAATGAAAAACTGTTTTTT. It codes for CASSLGPLGQGNEKLFF.